Listed below are T cell receptor beta chains from one sample, sequenced in a study of cytomegalovirus exposure and HLA in healthy donors. TCRdb keeps only in-frame clones here, not all; method: immunoSEQ multiplex PCR. The sample consists of 75,000 to 100,000 clones, 96% of them appearing once. Sequencing used PBMCs. The source of these receptors is a man between 18 and 35 years old in good health and CMV-seronegative. The CDR3 runs from the conserved cysteine through the conserved F or W. D genes are given only for firm matches. The size of a clone is reported for some rows only, either as once, few or many, or as a class for expanded clones.

clone size: NA; D gene: TRBD2; J gene: TRBJ2-7; V gene: TRBV10-3; CDR3 protein: CAISDGRDEQYF; CDR3 DNA: TGTGCCATCAGTGACGGGAGGGACGAGCAGTACTTC
clone size: NA; D gene: TRBD1; J gene: TRBJ1-5; V gene: TRBV19; CDR3 protein: CASSIGGTANQPQHF; CDR3 DNA: TGTGCCAGTAGTATAGGCGGGACAGCTAATCAGCCCCAGCATTTT
clone size: NA; D gene: TRBD1; J gene: TRBJ1-2; V gene: TRBV5-1; CDR3 protein: CASSLGGDRVGGYTF; CDR3 DNA: TGCGCCAGCAGCTTGGGGGGGGACAGAGTCGGAGGCTACACCTTC
clone size: NA; D gene: TRBD2; J gene: TRBJ2-1; V gene: TRBV4-3; CDR3 protein: CASSQDLTSGQKYNEQFF; CDR3 DNA: TGCGCCAGCAGCCAAGATCTTACTAGCGGACAAAAATACAATGAGCAGTTCTTC
clone size: NA; D gene: NA; J gene: TRBJ2-7; V gene: TRBV5-1; CDR3 protein: CASSAATGKGYEQYF; CDR3 DNA: TGCGCCAGCAGCGCGGCAACAGGGAAGGGGTACGAGCAGTACTTC
clone size: NA; D gene: NA; J gene: TRBJ1-2; V gene: TRBV4-3; CDR3 protein: CASSQDRGTKEGYTF; CDR3 DNA: TGCGCCAGCAGCCAAGATAGGGGGACAAAGGAGGGCTACACCTTC
clone size: NA; D gene: TRBD1; J gene: TRBJ2-7; V gene: TRBV10-3; CDR3 protein: CAISDFAGQGSLAMNSYEQYF; CDR3 DNA: TGTGCCATCAGTGATTTTGCCGGACAGGGGTCCCTCGCAATGAACTCCTACGAGCAGTACTTC
clone size: NA; D gene: NA; J gene: TRBJ2-3; V gene: TRBV25-1; CDR3 protein: CASSQIAASTDTQYF; CDR3 DNA: TGTGCCAGCAGTCAAATAGCGGCAAGCACAGATACGCAGTATTTT
clone size: NA; D gene: NA; J gene: TRBJ1-1; V gene: TRBV28; CDR3 protein: CASTLDYTEAFF; CDR3 DNA: TGTGCCAGCACCCTGGACTACACTGAAGCTTTCTTT
clone size: NA; D gene: NA; J gene: TRBJ2-7; V gene: TRBV7-8; CDR3 protein: CASSLGPAADF; CDR3 DNA: TGTGCCAGCAGCTTAGGTCCGGCGGCGGACTTC
clone size: NA; D gene: NA; J gene: TRBJ2-7; V gene: TRBV4-1; CDR3 protein: CASSQGLSYEQYF; CDR3 DNA: TGCGCCAGCAGCCAAGGACTATCCTACGAGCAGTACTTC
clone size: NA; D gene: TRBD1; J gene: TRBJ1-2; V gene: TRBV7-9; CDR3 protein: CASSTQQGIGYGYTF; CDR3 DNA: TGTGCCAGCAGCACACAACAGGGGATCGGCTATGGCTACACCTTC
clone size: once; D gene: NA; J gene: TRBJ2-4; V gene: TRBV4-3; CDR3 protein: CASSQALLNIQYF; CDR3 DNA: TGCGCCAGCAGCCAAGCTCTCTTAAACATTCAGTACTTC
clone size: NA; D gene: NA; J gene: TRBJ1-5; V gene: TRBV5-1; CDR3 protein: CASSLGGDQPQHF; CDR3 DNA: TGCGCCAGCAGCTTGGGCGGGGATCAGCCCCAGCATTTT
clone size: NA; D gene: TRBD1; J gene: TRBJ1-4; V gene: TRBV15; CDR3 protein: CATSSLTGQGEKLFF; CDR3 DNA: TGTGCCACCAGCTCCCTTACGGGACAGGGGGAAAAACTGTTTTTT
clone size: NA; D gene: NA; J gene: TRBJ2-7; V gene: TRBV10-1; CDR3 protein: CASSDGSYEQYF; CDR3 DNA: TGCGCCAGCAGTGACGGCTCCTACGAGCAGTACTTC
clone size: NA; D gene: NA; J gene: TRBJ2-7; V gene: TRBV5-1; CDR3 protein: CASSLESAGAYEQYF; CDR3 DNA: TGCGCCAGCAGCTTGGAGTCCGCAGGGGCCTACGAGCAGTACTTC
clone size: NA; D gene: NA; J gene: TRBJ1-1; V gene: TRBV5-1; CDR3 protein: CASSFTRDTEAFF; CDR3 DNA: TGCGCCAGCAGCTTCACCCGGGACACTGAAGCTTTCTTT
clone size: NA; D gene: TRBD1; J gene: TRBJ2-7; V gene: TRBV7-9; CDR3 protein: CASSPHGTGVIVEQYF; CDR3 DNA: TGTGCCAGCAGCCCACACGGGACAGGGGTTATCGTCGAGCAGTACTTC
clone size: NA; D gene: TRBD1; J gene: TRBJ1-1; V gene: TRBV29-1; CDR3 protein: CSVGTGTGETEAFF; CDR3 DNA: TGCAGCGTCGGCACTGGGACAGGGGAAACTGAAGCTTTCTTT
clone size: NA; D gene: TRBD2; J gene: TRBJ2-1; V gene: TRBV29-1; CDR3 protein: CSVPGTGVSTSGRVNEQFF; CDR3 DNA: TGCAGCGTTCCCGGGACAGGGGTTTCGACTAGCGGGAGGGTGAATGAGCAGTTCTTC
clone size: NA; D gene: TRBD1; J gene: TRBJ1-2; V gene: TRBV6-4; CDR3 protein: CASSPGQGPVYGYTF; CDR3 DNA: TGTGCCAGCAGTCCCGGACAGGGACCGGTCTATGGCTACACCTTC
clone size: NA; D gene: TRBD1; J gene: TRBJ1-3; V gene: TRBV9; CDR3 protein: CASSVGGTENHSGNTIYF; CDR3 DNA: TGTGCCAGCAGCGTAGGTGGGACAGAGAATCACTCTGGAAACACCATATATTTT
clone size: NA; D gene: NA; J gene: TRBJ1-4; V gene: TRBV7-2; CDR3 protein: CASSLGRQDNEKLFF; CDR3 DNA: TGTGCCAGCAGCTTGGGAAGACAGGATAATGAAAAACTGTTTTTT
clone size: NA; D gene: NA; J gene: TRBJ2-1; V gene: TRBV4-3; CDR3 protein: CASSQDRAGFYNEQFF; CDR3 DNA: TGCGCCAGCAGCCAAGATCGAGCGGGCTTCTACAATGAGCAGTTCTTC
clone size: NA; D gene: TRBD1; J gene: TRBJ2-2; V gene: TRBV28; CDR3 protein: CASRKQGAKGELFF; CDR3 DNA: TGTGCCAGCAGAAAACAGGGGGCTAAAGGGGAGCTGTTTTTT
clone size: NA; D gene: NA; J gene: TRBJ2-7; V gene: TRBV7-2; CDR3 protein: CASSSPDSQVLYEQYF; CDR3 DNA: TGTGCCAGCAGCTCCCCGGACTCTCAAGTCCTCTACGAGCAGTACTTC
clone size: NA; D gene: TRBD2; J gene: TRBJ2-5; V gene: TRBV5-1; CDR3 protein: CASSWGGRETQYF; CDR3 DNA: TGCGCCAGCAGCTGGGGGGGAAGGGAGACCCAGTACTTC
clone size: few; D gene: TRBD1; J gene: TRBJ1-2; V gene: TRBV30; CDR3 protein: CAWDRGLNYGYTF; CDR3 DNA: TGTGCCTGGGACAGGGGCCTAAACTATGGCTACACCTTC
clone size: once; D gene: TRBD2; J gene: TRBJ2-2; V gene: TRBV19; CDR3 protein: CASMFSGGPPGELFF; CDR3 DNA: TGTGCCAGTATGTTCTCGGGAGGGCCTCCCGGGGAGCTGTTTTTT
clone size: NA; D gene: TRBD2; J gene: TRBJ2-5; V gene: TRBV9; CDR3 protein: CASSSSRGEGIQETQYF; CDR3 DNA: TGTGCCAGCAGCTCTAGCCGGGGGGAGGGTATCCAAGAGACCCAGTACTTC
clone size: NA; D gene: TRBD1; J gene: TRBJ1-2; V gene: TRBV28; CDR3 protein: CASSLSAGGLRDYGYTF; CDR3 DNA: TGTGCCAGCAGTTTATCTGCAGGGGGCCTTCGGGACTATGGCTACACCTTC
clone size: few; D gene: NA; J gene: TRBJ2-7; V gene: TRBV5-1; CDR3 protein: CASSLDMSYEQCF; CDR3 DNA: TGCGCCAGCAGCTTAGACATGTCTTACGAGCAGTGCTTC
clone size: NA; D gene: NA; J gene: TRBJ2-2; V gene: TRBV18; CDR3 protein: CASSAQTPVGAGELFF; CDR3 DNA: TGTGCCAGCTCAGCACAGACACCCGTAGGGGCCGGGGAGCTGTTTTTT
clone size: NA; D gene: NA; J gene: TRBJ1-2; V gene: TRBV25-1; CDR3 protein: CASSERELYGYTF; CDR3 DNA: TGTGCCAGCAGTGAAAGGGAGCTCTATGGCTACACCTTC
clone size: NA; D gene: NA; J gene: TRBJ2-7; V gene: TRBV4-1; CDR3 protein: CASSQESSATYEQYF; CDR3 DNA: TGCGCCAGCAGCCAAGAAAGTAGCGCCACCTACGAGCAGTACTTC
clone size: few; D gene: TRBD1; J gene: TRBJ1-1; V gene: TRBV10-3; CDR3 protein: CAIRGTGVSEAFF; CDR3 DNA: TGTGCCATCAGAGGGACAGGGGTTTCTGAAGCTTTCTTT
clone size: NA; D gene: NA; J gene: TRBJ1-1; V gene: TRBV19; CDR3 protein: CASSFNTREHEAFF; CDR3 DNA: TGTGCCAGTAGTTTCAATACCCGTGAACATGAAGCTTTCTTT
clone size: NA; D gene: TRBD1; J gene: TRBJ2-1; V gene: TRBV6-4; CDR3 protein: CASSAGTGVYNEQFF; CDR3 DNA: TGTGCCAGCAGCGCCGGGACAGGGGTGTACAATGAGCAGTTCTTC